These 4 T cell receptor beta chains originate from one sample sequenced in a study of blood T cell repertoires in COVID-19. Assay used: immunoSEQ multiplex PCR; TCRdb lists only in-frame clones, some missing. In the table there are about 210,000 clones, approximately 85% of which are singletons. Input material: peripheral blood. The receptor set was obtained from a man between 45 and 60 years old with COVID-19, enrolled during active disease.

V and J are TRBV30 and TRBJ2-6; D is unresolved. The ends were cut back, 2 bases at V and 4 bases at J, with 9 bases in the middle. CDR1 and CDR2 (germline): GTSNPN, SVGIG (reference sequence). This CDR3 is 14 amino acids long. In DNA form, the CDR3 reads TGTGCCTGGAGTAAACCACGGGGGGCCAACGTCCTGACTTTC. Translated, it gives CAWSKPRGANVLTF. The full variable domain, completed using reference TRBV30 and TRBJ2-6, is SQTIHQWPATLVQPVGSPLSLECTVEGTSNPNLYWYRQAAGRGLQLLFYSVGIGQISSEVPQNLSASRPQDRQFILSSKKLLLSDSGFYLCAWSKPRGANVLTFGAGSRLTVL.

This chain links TRBV13 with TRBJ1-2, with TRBD1 identical over 8 bases. This CDR3 region has 16 residues. V lost 3 bases, J lost 4 bases, and 10 bases stayed unmatched. Per germline, CDR1 PRHDT and CDR2 FYEKMQ (reference sequence). CDR3 bases: TGTGCCAGCAGCTTGAGAGCGACAGGGGTTAGCTATGGCTACACCTTC. This codes for CASSLRATGVSYGYTF.

The CDR3 sequence is CASSLGLAGPYKHNEQFF. As DNA, the CDR3 is TGTGCCAGCAGTTTGGGACTAGCGGGGCCTTACAAACACAATGAGCAGTTCTTC. V usage is TRBV28 and J usage is TRBJ2-1; TRBD2 matches at 13 bases. V lost 3 bases to trimming and J lost 5 bases; unmatched junction nucleotides: 10. The CDR3 contains 18 residues. The germline gives CDR1 MDHEN, CDR2 SYDVKM.

This chain uses TRBV4-1 with TRBJ2-2; D ambiguous. V lost 3 bases and J lost 4, with 18 bases in between. CDR1 is MGHRA, CDR2 YSYEKL, per germline. The length of the CDR3 is 17 residues. CDR3 sequence reads: CASSHASLSKPTGELFF. CDR3 coding DNA: TGCGCCAGCAGCCATGCAAGCCTTAGCAAACCCACCGGGGAGCTGTTTTTT.